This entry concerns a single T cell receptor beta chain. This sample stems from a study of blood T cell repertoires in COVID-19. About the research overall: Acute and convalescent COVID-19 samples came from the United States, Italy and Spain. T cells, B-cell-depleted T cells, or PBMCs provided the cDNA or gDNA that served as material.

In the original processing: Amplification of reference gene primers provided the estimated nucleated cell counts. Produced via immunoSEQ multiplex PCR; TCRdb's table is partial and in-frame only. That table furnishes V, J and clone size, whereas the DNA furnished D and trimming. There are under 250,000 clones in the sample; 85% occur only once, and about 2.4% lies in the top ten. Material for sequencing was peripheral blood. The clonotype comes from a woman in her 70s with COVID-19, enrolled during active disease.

CDR3 in amino acids: CASSLGYRWDGNTIYF. CDR3 in DNA: TGCGCCAGCAGCTTGGGGTACAGGTGGGATGGAAACACCATATATTTT. The chain recombines TRBV5-1 with TRBJ1-3; D may be TRBD1 (5 bases). The CDR3 spans 16 residues. V was cut by 0 bases and J by 3 bases, with 13 bases left in between. Germline V CDR1 and CDR2: SGHRS, YFSETQ.